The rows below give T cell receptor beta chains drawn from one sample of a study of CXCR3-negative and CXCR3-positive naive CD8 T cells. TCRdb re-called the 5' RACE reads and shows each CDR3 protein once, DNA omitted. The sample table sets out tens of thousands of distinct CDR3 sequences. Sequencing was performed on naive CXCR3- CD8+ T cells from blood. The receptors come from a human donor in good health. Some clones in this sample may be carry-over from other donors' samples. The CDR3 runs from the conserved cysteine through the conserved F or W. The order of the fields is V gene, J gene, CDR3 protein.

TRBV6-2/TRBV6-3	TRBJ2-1	CASTSGGLTYNEQFF
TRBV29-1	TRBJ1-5	CSVGAGVGNQPQHF
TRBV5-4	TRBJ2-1	CASSLSHRTSYNEQFF
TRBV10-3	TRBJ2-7	CAISDHSSYEQYF
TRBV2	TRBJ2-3	CASSEWKFTDTQYF
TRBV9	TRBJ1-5	CTSSPHGGNQPQHF
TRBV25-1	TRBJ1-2	CASGTGLGYTF
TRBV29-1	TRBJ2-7	CSVLLVYEQYF
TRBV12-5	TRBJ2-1	CASGPRLAGGRSSYNEQFF
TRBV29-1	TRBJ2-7	CSVEVGSSWDGGISYEQYF
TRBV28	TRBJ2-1	CASIPASGGNNEQFF
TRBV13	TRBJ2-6	CASSPTKEYGTGNSGANVLTF
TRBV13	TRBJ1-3	CASSLGAGNTIYF
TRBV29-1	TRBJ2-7	CSVESGYEQYF
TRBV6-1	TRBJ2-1	CASSYVRTELYNEQFF
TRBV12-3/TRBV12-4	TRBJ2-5	CASRLRGLGETQYF
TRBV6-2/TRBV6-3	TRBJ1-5	CASSNSGVGQPQHF
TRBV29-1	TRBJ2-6	CSVEDLNPDSPGANVLTF
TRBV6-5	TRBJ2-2	CASSYSHRSQGGVGELFF
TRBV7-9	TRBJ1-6	CASSFGGEVSPLHF
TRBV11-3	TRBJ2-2	CASSLDRDSTGELFF
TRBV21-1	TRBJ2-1	CASSHPSGRAEGNEQFF
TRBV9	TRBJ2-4	CASSFRQEDAKNIQYF
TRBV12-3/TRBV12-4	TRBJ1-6	CASSSDRLISPLDF